The table lists the clone carrying this TCR beta chain with a few counts. The antigen is undetermined. V was shortened by 0 bases and J by 6 bases, with 16 bases between the two germline ends. CDR1 is SGDLS and CDR2 is YYNGEE in the germline V gene. The CDR3 spans 15 residues. Produced via immunoSEQ multiplex PCR; TCRdb's table is partial and in-frame only. The sample records about 70,000 clones, approximately 78% being singletons. The record originates from a study of OX40 agonist ivuxolimab in advanced cancers. Study at large: Administration of intravenous ivuxolimab to patients occurred every 2 weeks at 0.01 to 10 mg/kg. The dose-escalation group included hepatocellular carcinoma, melanoma, renal cell carcinoma and head and neck cancer.

Study-wide results and limits: Low normalized clonal expansion also occurred in some nonresponding patients.

This receptor was taken from an adult with an advanced solid tumor such as melanoma, head and neck, liver or kidney cancer. The sequencing here drew on CD4+ or CD8+ T cells sorted from blood, taken in a trial of the OX40 agonist ivuxolimab. The chain joins TRBV9 to TRBJ2-7; possibly TRBD2 for D (6 bases). The CDR3 here is CASSVVPNLGGEQYF. The CDR3 bases are TGTGCCAGCAGCGTAGTCCCCAACCTCGGGGGCGAGCAGTACTTC.